This T cell receptor beta chain was sequenced for a study of shared clonotypes between healthy human individuals. Genomic DNA of every subset was divided equally among multiple immunoSEQ plates. Sorted subsets were amplified in replicate PCRs using around 220 ng DNA, around 30,000 T cell genomes. In the study's own analysis: Filtering differed since immunoSEQ provided only junctions, with no quality scores. The repertoire was sequenced with immunoSEQ multiplex PCR; TCRdb's copy has only in-frame clones and lacks some. The DNA was the basis for D and trimming; V, J and clone size are from that table. The sample contains around 980,000 clones, 75% to 85% of which appear only once. J was trimmed by 9 bases and V by 6 bases; bases with no gene match: 7. The CDR3 covers 12 residues. Germline loops: CDR1 MNHEY, CDR2 SVGAGI. Donors comprised healthy HIV-negative adults lacking recent acute infections or vaccinations.

The J gene is TRBJ2-5, the V gene TRBV6-5, with 7 bases that match TRBD1. This TCR derives from a man between 18 and 35 years old in good health. Some clones in this sample may be carry-over from other donors' samples. The specimen sequenced was memory CD4+ T cells from PBMCs. Specified subset: CD45RA-negative fraction. DNA of the CDR3: TGTGCCAGCAGCTTCACCCAGGGGGCCCAGTACTTC. Translation: CASSFTQGAQYF.